Each of the 28 T cell receptor beta chains below was sequenced from the same sample in a study of T cell clonality in common variable immunodeficiency. Sequencing was performed with immunoSEQ multiplex PCR; in TCRdb, only in-frame clones are kept and a portion is missing. This repertoire holds roughly 51,000 clones, and none appear only once. The sequenced material came from peripheral blood mononuclear cells. The origin of the receptors is a person between 18 and 75 years old in good health.

This clone was seen at least ten times. The DNA ends 3 residues before the CDR3 does, and the rest of the CDR3 is filled in from the germline J gene. The same CDR3 arises from other DNA sequences in this sample as well. The chain joins TRBV5-1 to TRBJ1-1, with a tentative D call TRBD1 (6 bases). CDR3 length equals 12 residues. The V end was cut by 4 bases, the J end by 4 bases, with 8 bases between. The germline CDR1 and CDR2 sequences are SGHRS and YFSETQ. CDR3 in amino acids: CASSPDSTEAFF. The part of the CDR3 DNA that was read is TGCGCCAGCAGCCCGGACAGCACTGAA.

This clone was seen at least ten times. The read ends 3 residues early relative to the CDR3; the germline J gene fills the gap. The chain joins TRBV5-1 to TRBJ2-5; the match to TRBD1 covers 9 bases. The germline V gene encodes CDR1 SGHRS and CDR2 YFSETQ. The J segment lost 5 bases and the V segment lost 3 bases, leaving 5 bases of the junction unmatched. The CDR3 length is 14 residues. The chain's CDR3 is CASSSGTGMETQYF. CDR3 bases read: TGCGCCAGCAGCTCCGGGACAGGGATGGAGACC.

This clone was counted ten times or more. The sequenced fragment ends 3 residues before the CDR3 boundary, so the rest is inferred from the germline J gene. This chain uses TRBV4-1 with TRBJ1-1; 7 bases are shared with TRBD1. Unmatched junction bases numbered 3, after V lost 4 bases and J lost 4 bases. CDR1 and CDR2 from the germline V gene are MGHRA and YSYEKL. The CDR3 runs 13 residues. CDR3 sequence reads: CASSPDRATEAFF. CDR3 DNA, as far as it was read: TGCGCCAGCAGCCCAGACAGGGCCACTGAA.

This clone was counted many times. The read comes to an end 3 residues before the CDR3 does, leaving the germline J gene to fill in the end. The V gene is TRBV13, the J gene TRBJ1-1; D gene unclear. Trimming removed 2 bases at V and 2 bases at J, with 3 bases between. Germline V gene data show CDR1 as PRHDT and CDR2 as FYEKMQ (reference sequence). The CDR3 runs to 12 residues. This CDR3 reads CASSLRNTEAFF. The covered CDR3 bases are TGTGCCAGCAGCTTACGTAACACTGAA.

This clone was observed at least ten times. The read falls 3 residues short of the CDR3 end, and the missing part is taken from the germline J gene. The chain combines TRBV6-4 with TRBJ2-2; D is possibly TRBD1 (6 bases). V gave up 7 bases and J gave up 7 bases, with 16 bases separating them. The CDR3 runs 14 residues. Germline CDR1 is MRHNA and CDR2 is SNTAGT. Incomplete CDR3 DNA: TGTGCCAGCAAGGTGGGGGCGACCGGCGGGGAG. It encodes CASKVGATGGE. The entire CDR3 protein is CASKVGATGGELFF.

This clone was recorded many times. The read gets to within 3 residues of the CDR3 end, and the germline J gene fills in the rest. The rearrangement links TRBV20-1 to TRBJ2-3; 10 bases agree with TRBD2. Looked up from germline, CDR1 is DFQATT and CDR2 is SNEGSKA (reference sequence). V dropped 0 bases and J dropped 3; count of bases not matched to a gene: 6. CDR3 length: 16 amino acids. The sequenced CDR3 bases are TGCAGTGCTAGAGATCGAATAGCGGGAGGAACAGATACG. Protein sequence: CSARDRIAGGTDT. The CDR3 reads in full as CSARDRIAGGTDTQYF.

A word on this clone: The read falls 3 residues short of the CDR3 end, and the missing part is taken from the germline J gene. The V and J genes are TRBV11-3 and TRBJ2-7; 10 bases map to TRBD1. With 5 bases clipped from V and 5 bases from J, the junction kept 6 bases outside the gene matches. The CDR3 covers 14 residues. Germline V gives CDR1 SGHNT, CDR2 YENEEA. Partial CDR3 DNA: TGTGCCAGCAGCCCCGGGACAGGGGTCCACGAG. Translated: CASSPGTGVHE. In full, the CDR3 reads CASSPGTGVHEQYF. The complete variable domain, with remaining parts taken from reference TRBV11-3 and TRBJ2-7, reads EAGVVQSPRYKIIEKKQPVAFWCNPISGHNTLYWYLQNLGQGPELLIRYENEEAVDDSQLPKDRFSAERLKGVDSTLKIQPAELGDSAVYLCASSPGTGVHEQYFGPGTRLTVT.

This clone was seen many times. CDR3 DNA (partial): TGTGCCAGCAGTTACGGGACTAGCGGGGATGAC. As protein: CASSYGTSGDD. The whole CDR3 sequence is CASSYGTSGDDYTF. The V gene is TRBV6-2 or TRBV6-3, the J gene TRBJ1-2; a possible D gene is TRBD1 (5 bases). The read falls 3 residues short of the CDR3 end, and the missing part is taken from the germline J gene. Germline V gene data show CDR1 as MNHEY and CDR2 as SVGEGT. The CDR3 spans 14 residues.

This clone appeared many times. Read data end 3 residues before the CDR3 end; the end is taken from the germline J gene. The chain has TRBV20-1 and TRBJ2-2; possibly TRBD2 for D (5 bases). Germline V CDR1 and CDR2: DFQATT, SNEGSKA (reference sequence). Trimming shortened V by 6 bases and J by 3 bases, and 14 bases separated the two germline ends. This CDR3 spans 14 amino acids. The DNA read from the CDR3 is TGCAGTGCCCTTAGCGCTCTTCACACCGGGGAG. Its protein product is CSALSALHTGE. Given in full, the CDR3 is CSALSALHTGELFF.

There are many counts of this clone. From the germline J gene comes the end of the CDR3, since the read stops 3 residues before it. The gene calls are TRBV19 and TRBJ2-3, with 14 bases matching TRBD2. J was trimmed by 4 bases and V by 5 bases; bases with no gene match: 11. Germline V lookup: CDR1 LNHDA, CDR2 SQIVND (reference sequence). The CDR3 extends over 18 amino acids. The CDR3 spells CASSPTGTSGRESDTQYF. CDR3 DNA, as far as it was read: TGTGCCAGTAGTCCGACCGGGACTAGCGGGAGAGAATCAGATACG. The full variable domain, with the rest looked up from reference TRBV19 and TRBJ2-3, is DGGITQSPKYLFRKEGQNVTLSCEQNLNHDAMYWYRQDPGQGLRLIYYSQIVNDFQKGDIAEGYSVSREKKESFPLTVTSAQKNPTAFYLCASSPTGTSGRESDTQYFGPGTRLTVL.

This clone was observed at least ten times. The read falls 3 residues short of the CDR3 end, and the missing part is taken from the germline J gene. V and J are TRBV7-3 and TRBJ2-2; 8 bases are a match to TRBD2. The CDR3 runs to 16 residues. Per germline, CDR1 SGHTA and CDR2 FQGTGA. With 3 bases clipped from V and 0 bases from J, the junction kept 3 bases outside the gene matches. The CDR3 reads CASSLRLAPNTGELFF. The CDR3 bases that were read are TGTGCCAGCAGCTTGAGACTAGCGCCGAACACCGGGGAG.

In its sample, this clone was seen many times. The CDR3 here is CASSRQGLNEQFF. CDR3 DNA (partial): TGTGCCAGCAGTCGCCAGGGGCTCAATGAG. The J gene is TRBJ2-1, the V gene TRBV28; tentatively, D is TRBD1 (6 bases). The read halts 3 residues ahead of the CDR3 end, with the missing end drawn from the germline J gene. Germline loops: CDR1 MDHEN, CDR2 SYDVKM. The CDR3 length is 13 residues. V lost 5 bases and J 6 bases, leaving 11 bases between the germline ends.

This clone came up many times. Read data end 3 residues before the CDR3 end; the end is taken from the germline J gene. The chain employs TRBV6-2 or TRBV6-3 and TRBJ2-3, with 9 bases that match TRBD2. V was clipped by 2 bases and J by 3 bases; unmatched bases: 9. The CDR3 is 17 amino acids. Germline lookup yields CDR1 MNHEY and CDR2 SVGEGT. The sequenced part of the CDR3 DNA is TGTGCCAGCAGTTACGATGTTAGCGGGAGTTTTACAGATACG. Translated, it gives CASSYDVSGSFTDT. From start to end, the CDR3 is CASSYDVSGSFTDTQYF.

This clone was picked up many times. The sequence runs out 3 residues before the end of the CDR3; the remainder is reconstructed from the germline J gene. V usage is TRBV7-8 and J usage is TRBJ1-6; weak D call: TRBD1 (5 bases). The CDR3 runs to 18 residues. Germline values: CDR1 SGHVS, CDR2 FQNEAQ. Trimming shortened V by 7 bases and J by 3 bases, and 22 bases separated the two germline ends. This chain's CDR3 is CASTFSGYKRGYNSPLHF. CDR3 bases read: TGTGCCAGCACCTTCAGCGGGTATAAAAGGGGCTATAATTCACCC.

This clone was recorded at least ten times. The sequenced fragment ends 3 residues before the CDR3 boundary, so the rest is inferred from the germline J gene. The chain has TRBV18 and TRBJ2-3; the D is unclear. Looked up from germline, CDR1 is KGHSH and CDR2 is LQKENI. The CDR3 runs 13 residues. The ends were cut back, 6 bases at V and 4 bases at J, with 11 bases in the middle. CDR3 DNA, as far as it was read: TGTGCCAGCTCCCCTCTTTCAGCAGATACG. Translation gives CASSPLSADT. The full CDR3 reads CASSPLSADTQYF.

This clone has at least ten counts. The sequence runs out 3 residues before the end of the CDR3; the remainder is reconstructed from the germline J gene. The V call is TRBV15, the J call TRBJ1-5; D remains ambiguous. CDR1 is LNHNV and CDR2 is YYDKDF in the germline V gene (reference sequence). V was shortened by 0 bases and J by 3 bases, with 15 bases between the two germline ends. This CDR3 has 17 residues. CDR3 sequence: CATSRDSGPNHNQPQHF. CDR3 DNA (partial): TGTGCCACCAGCAGAGATTCAGGCCCCAACCACAATCAGCCC.

This clone was counted many times. The missing CDR3 end, 3 residues past where the read stops, is filled in from the germline J gene. The J gene is TRBJ1-4, the V gene TRBV7-2; a possible D gene is TRBD1 (5 bases). Germline V gives CDR1 SGHTA, CDR2 FQGNSA. The CDR3 has 14 residues. V was trimmed by 8 bases and J by 0 bases, leaving 10 bases between them. The part of the CDR3 DNA that was read is TGTGCCAGCCGAGACAGTTCAACTAATGAAAAA. Translated, it gives CASRDSSTNEK. The entire CDR3 protein reads CASRDSSTNEKLFF.

This clone came up a few times. From the germline J gene comes the end of the CDR3, since the read stops 3 residues before it. The chain is built from TRBV20-1 and TRBJ2-7, with D perhaps matching TRBD1 (6 bases). Germline-derived CDR1 and CDR2 are DFQATT and SNEGSKA (reference sequence). The CDR3 extends over 13 amino acids. V was shortened by 6 bases and J by 3 bases, with 15 bases between the two germline ends. The part of the CDR3 DNA that was read is TGCAGTGCCCCATCGTACAGGGACTACGAG. It yields the protein CSAPSYRDYE. The full CDR3 sequence reads CSAPSYRDYEQYF.

This clone was recorded at least ten times. The observed sequence ends 3 residues before the CDR3 terminus, with the missing tail filled in from the germline J gene. This rearrangement joins TRBV2 to TRBJ2-5, with D maybe TRBD2 (5 bases). V was pared by 10 bases and J by 4 bases, with 22 bases between. The CDR3 runs to 15 residues. Germline V gene data show CDR1 as SNHLY and CDR2 as FYNNEI. The CDR3 DNA, read in part, is TGTGCCACCAGCCCAGGTCGGGGTACCCGAGAGACC. It translates to CATSPGRGTRET. The full-length CDR3 reads as CATSPGRGTRETQYF. Supplemented by reference TRBV2 and TRBJ2-5, the full variable domain reads EPEVTQTPSHQVTQMGQEVILRCVPISNHLYFYWYRQILGQKVEFLVSFYNNEISEKSEIFDDQFSVERPDGSNFTLKIRSTKLEDSAMYFCATSPGRGTRETQYFGPGTRLLVL.

Ten or more counts support this clone. The sequenced fragment ends 3 residues before the CDR3 boundary, so the rest is inferred from the germline J gene. V is TRBV7-2 and J is TRBJ2-3; weak D call: TRBD2 (5 bases). Germline assignment: CDR1 SGHTA and CDR2 FQGNSA. The CDR3 has 15 residues. V lost 5 bases to trimming and J lost 2 bases, with 14 bases between them. The chain's CDR3 is CASSPQRSFTDTQYF. The DNA read from the CDR3 is TGTGCCAGCAGCCCCCAGCGGTCATTCACAGATACG.

This clone occurred many times. The sequenced fragment ends 3 residues before the CDR3 boundary, so the rest is inferred from the germline J gene. The genes are TRBV18 and TRBJ2-5; TRBD2 matches 10 bases. The CDR3 runs 18 residues. In germline, CDR1 is KGHSH, CDR2 LQKENI. J gave up 5 bases and V 6 bases, and 18 bases lay outside the gene matches. The DNA read from the CDR3 is TGTGCCAGCTCTCTCGGACGCGGACTAGCGGATGGGGGGGAGACC. Residues: CASSLGRGLADGGET. The complete CDR3 sequence is CASSLGRGLADGGETQYF.

The table lists this clone with many counts. The sequenced fragment ends 3 residues before the CDR3 boundary, so the rest is inferred from the germline J gene. The chain is built from TRBV7-2 and TRBJ2-3; D is unresolved. Trimming removed 2 bases from V and 4 bases from J, with 4 bases in between. There are 12 residues in the CDR3. Germline V lookup: CDR1 SGHTA, CDR2 FQGNSA. CDR3 sequence: CASSLISDTQYF. The CDR3 bases that were read are TGTGCCAGCAGCTTAATCTCAGATACG.

In this sample, this clone turned up many times. The DNA ends 3 residues before the CDR3 does, and the rest of the CDR3 is filled in from the germline J gene. V gene TRBV18 combines with J gene TRBJ2-4; 8 nucleotides match TRBD1. CDR3 length: 15 amino acids. CDR1 and CDR2 from the germline V gene are KGHSH and LQKENI. V was pared by 2 bases and J by 4 bases, with 4 bases of the junction left unmatched. CDR3 loop: CASSPGQGTKNIQYF. CDR3 DNA, as far as it was read: TGTGCCAGCTCACCAGGACAGGGTACGAAAAACATT.

In its sample, this clone was seen many times. With the read ending 3 residues before the CDR3 end, the germline J gene is used to fill in that end. The chain recombines TRBV30 with TRBJ2-2, with no clear D. This CDR3 spans 13 amino acids. V dropped 3 bases and J dropped 3 bases, with 8 bases sitting between them. Germline CDR1 and CDR2: GTSNPN and SVGIG (reference sequence). CDR3 in amino acids: CAWREYYTGELFF. CDR3 bases read: TGTGCCTGGAGAGAATACTACACCGGGGAG.

This clone occurred many times. Coverage ceases 3 residues before the CDR3 finishes, and the germline J gene fills in the end. J is TRBJ2-5 and V is TRBV30; 9 bases are a match to TRBD2. The germline CDR1 and CDR2 sequences are GTSNPN and SVGIG (reference sequence). Trimming cost V 8 bases and J 5 bases; bases outside gene matches: 3. The CDR3 loop spans 11 amino acids. The CDR3 DNA, read in part, is TGTGCCCTAGCGGGATCTGAGACC. Its protein is CALAGSET. In full, the CDR3 is CALAGSETQYF.

In its sample, this clone was seen many times. Read sequence stops 3 residues before the CDR3 end, and the germline J gene provides the missing end. The chain carries TRBV20-1 and TRBJ2-2; 7 bases map to TRBD1. This CDR3 is 18 amino acids long. Looked up from germline, CDR1 is DFQATT and CDR2 is SNEGSKA (reference sequence). Unmatched junction bases numbered 14, after V lost 3 bases and J lost 1 base. CDR3 bases read: TGCAGTGCTAGGCCCATACCCGGGACAGACATGAACACCGGGGAG. This codes for CSARPIPGTDMNTGE. The whole CDR3 sequence is CSARPIPGTDMNTGELFF.

This clone was detected many times. The read terminates 3 residues before the CDR3 end, so the remaining end is supplied by the germline J gene. This chain uses TRBV7-2 with TRBJ2-5; 7 nucleotides match TRBD1. The CDR3 is 14 amino acids. The V gene end was trimmed by 5 bases and the J gene end by 5 bases; junction bases not matched to a gene: 8. Germline values: CDR1 SGHTA, CDR2 FQGNSA. This chain's CDR3 is CASSEGAARETQYF. The DNA read from the CDR3 is TGTGCCAGCAGCGAGGGGGCAGCGCGGGAGACC.

This clone was counted at least ten times. The read finishes 3 residues shy of the CDR3 end, and the germline J gene is used to complete it. The rearrangement uses TRBV7-9 and TRBJ2-2; TRBD1 is a possible D gene (5 bases). This CDR3 is built from 15 residues. V was cut by 5 bases and J by 2 bases, with 12 bases left in between. Germline lookup yields CDR1 SEHNR and CDR2 FQNEAQ (reference sequence). The sequenced part of the CDR3 DNA is TGTGCCAGCAGCGTAACAGGCGGAAACACCGGGGAG. It encodes CASSVTGGNTGE. The full CDR3 protein is CASSVTGGNTGELFF.